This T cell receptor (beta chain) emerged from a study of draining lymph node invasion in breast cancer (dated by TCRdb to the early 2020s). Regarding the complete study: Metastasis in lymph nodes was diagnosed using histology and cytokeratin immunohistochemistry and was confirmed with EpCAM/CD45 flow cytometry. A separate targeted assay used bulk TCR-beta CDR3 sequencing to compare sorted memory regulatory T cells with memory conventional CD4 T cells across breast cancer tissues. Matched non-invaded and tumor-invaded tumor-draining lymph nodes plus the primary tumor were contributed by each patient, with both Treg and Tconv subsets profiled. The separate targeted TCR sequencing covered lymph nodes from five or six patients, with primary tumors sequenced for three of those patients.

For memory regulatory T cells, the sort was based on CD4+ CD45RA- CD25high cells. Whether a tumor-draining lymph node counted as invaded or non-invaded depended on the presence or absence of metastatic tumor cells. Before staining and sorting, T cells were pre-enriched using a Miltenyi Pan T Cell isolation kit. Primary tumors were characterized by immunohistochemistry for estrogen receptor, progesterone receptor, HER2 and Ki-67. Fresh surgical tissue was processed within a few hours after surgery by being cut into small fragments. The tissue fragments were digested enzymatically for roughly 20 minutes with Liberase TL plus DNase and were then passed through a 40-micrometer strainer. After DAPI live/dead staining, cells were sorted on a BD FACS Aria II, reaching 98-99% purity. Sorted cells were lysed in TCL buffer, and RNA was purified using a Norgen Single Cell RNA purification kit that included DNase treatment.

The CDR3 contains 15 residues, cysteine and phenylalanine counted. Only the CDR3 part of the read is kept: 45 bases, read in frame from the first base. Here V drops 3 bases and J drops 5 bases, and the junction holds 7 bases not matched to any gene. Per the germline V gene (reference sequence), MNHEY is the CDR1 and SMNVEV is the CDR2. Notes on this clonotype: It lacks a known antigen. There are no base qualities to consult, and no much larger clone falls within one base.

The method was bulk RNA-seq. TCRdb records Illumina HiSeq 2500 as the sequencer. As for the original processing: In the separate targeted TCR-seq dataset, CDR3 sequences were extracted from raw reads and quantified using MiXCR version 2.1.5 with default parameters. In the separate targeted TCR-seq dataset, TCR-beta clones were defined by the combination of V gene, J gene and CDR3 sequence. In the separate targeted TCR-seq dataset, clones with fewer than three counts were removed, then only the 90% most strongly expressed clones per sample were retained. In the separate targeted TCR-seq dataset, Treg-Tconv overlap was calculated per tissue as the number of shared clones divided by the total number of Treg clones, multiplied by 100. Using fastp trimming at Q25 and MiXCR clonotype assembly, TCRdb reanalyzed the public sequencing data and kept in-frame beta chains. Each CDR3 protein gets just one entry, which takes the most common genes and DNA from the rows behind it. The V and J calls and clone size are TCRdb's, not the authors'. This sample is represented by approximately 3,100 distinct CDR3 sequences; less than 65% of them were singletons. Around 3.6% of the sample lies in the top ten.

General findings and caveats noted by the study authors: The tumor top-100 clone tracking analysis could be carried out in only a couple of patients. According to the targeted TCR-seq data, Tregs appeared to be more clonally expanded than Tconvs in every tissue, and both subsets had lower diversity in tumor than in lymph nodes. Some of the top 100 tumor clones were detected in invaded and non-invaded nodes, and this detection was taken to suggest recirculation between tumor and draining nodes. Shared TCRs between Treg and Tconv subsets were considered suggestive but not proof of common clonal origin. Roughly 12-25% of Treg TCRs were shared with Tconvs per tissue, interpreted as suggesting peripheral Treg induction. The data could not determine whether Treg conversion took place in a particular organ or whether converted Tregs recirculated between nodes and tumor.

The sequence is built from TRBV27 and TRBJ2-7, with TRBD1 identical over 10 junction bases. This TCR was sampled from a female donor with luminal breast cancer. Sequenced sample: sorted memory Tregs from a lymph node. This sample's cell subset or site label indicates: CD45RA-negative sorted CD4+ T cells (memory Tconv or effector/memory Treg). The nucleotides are TGTGCCAGCAGTTTTTGGGACAGGGGAATCCACGAGCAGTACTTC. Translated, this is CASSFWDRGIHEQYF.